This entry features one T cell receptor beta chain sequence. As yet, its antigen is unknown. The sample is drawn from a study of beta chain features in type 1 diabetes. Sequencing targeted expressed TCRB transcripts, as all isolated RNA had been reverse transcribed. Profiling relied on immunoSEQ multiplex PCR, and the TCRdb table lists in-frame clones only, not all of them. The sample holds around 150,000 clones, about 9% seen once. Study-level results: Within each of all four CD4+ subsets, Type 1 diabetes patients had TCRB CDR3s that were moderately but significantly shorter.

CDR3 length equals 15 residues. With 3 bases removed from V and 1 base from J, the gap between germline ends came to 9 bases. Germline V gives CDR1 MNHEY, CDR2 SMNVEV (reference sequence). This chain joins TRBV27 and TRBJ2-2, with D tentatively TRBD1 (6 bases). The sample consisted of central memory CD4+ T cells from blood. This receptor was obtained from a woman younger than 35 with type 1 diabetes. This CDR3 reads CASSLWGRNTGELFF. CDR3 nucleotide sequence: TGTGCCAGCAGTTTGTGGGGGCGGAACACCGGGGAGCTGTTTTTT.